The T cell receptor beta chain under discussion was sequenced for a study of blood T cell repertoires in COVID-19. Study-wide context: Samples of COVID-19 (acute and convalescent) were obtained from the United States, Italy and Spain.

Original methodology: How many nucleated cells were present was estimated from reference gene primer amplification. The assay was immunoSEQ multiplex PCR, and TCRdb's table has in-frame clones only and misses some. Clonal size and the V and J genes are those of that table, whereas D and trimming came from the DNA. The data hold 30,000 to 35,000 clones, with roughly 80% observed a single time. Material for sequencing was peripheral blood. This clonotype originated in a human donor in a cohort sampled during active COVID-19.

CDR3 DNA sequence: TGCGCCAGCAGCCAAGGGACAGCCTATGGCTACACCTTC. Translation gives CASSQGTAYGYTF. The chain uses TRBV5-1 and TRBJ1-2, with 7 positions matching TRBD1. Losses at the gene ends were 4 bases for V and 4 bases for J; bases not matched to a gene: 4. Germline CDR1 SGHRS, CDR2 YFSETQ. The CDR3 sequence is 13 residues long. The whole variable domain, remainder taken from reference TRBV5-1 and TRBJ1-2, is KAGVTQTPRYLIKTRGQQVTLSCSPISGHRSVSWYQQTPGQGLQFLFEYFSETQRNKGNFPGRFSGRQFSNSRSEMNVSTLELGDSALYLCASSQGTAYGYTFGSGTRLTVV.